This T cell receptor beta chain originates from a study of response to subunit inactivated influenza vaccine (dated by TCRdb to 2016 to 2018). Notes on the research overall: Deep quantitative T cell receptor repertoire profiling was used in the study to track responses to a trivalent subunit inactivated influenza vaccine.

Compared with germline, V lacks 2 bases and J lacks 3 bases; bases without a gene match: 6. The CDR3 covers 16 residues, taking in both the cysteine and the phenylalanine. Left in the record is the CDR3 DNA by itself, 48 bases read in frame from the first base. Based on the germline V gene, the CDR1 and CDR2 sequences are SGHVS and FNYEAQ. What the research found in general, with its limitations: The authors proposed that each seasonal influenza vaccination may bring in only a limited number of new T cells.

The library relied on RT-PCR. The listed sequencing device is Illumina HiSeq 2500. TCRdb applied fastp at Q25 and MiXCR to the public reads, then kept only in-frame beta chains. Each entry is one CDR3 protein sequence, shown with its most common DNA and genes. The sample table lists approximately 500,000 distinct CDR3 sequences, around 13% of them with a count of one. About an eighth of the sample belongs to the ten largest clones. This sample's time point label indicates: around 45 days after influenza vaccine administration. This clonotype has a handful of counts. Its antigen remains undetermined. Base qualities are not at hand, and no much larger clone is one base apart.

The chain employs TRBV7-6 and TRBJ2-1, with 8 bases in between that match TRBD2. Sequencing used PBMCs from blood, obtained 40 to 50 days after vaccination. This TCR was recovered from a man aged 45-60 years who received an inactivated influenza vaccine. Donor details come from another sample of the same person, matched by shared clones. CDR3 reads: CASSLRTSGLYNEQFF. The DNA sequence is given as TGTGCCAGCAGCTTACGCACTAGCGGCCTCTACAATGAGCAGTTCTTC.